One TCR beta chain is described in this entry. Repertoires were generated with immunoSEQ multiplex PCR, while TCRdb's copy carries only in-frame clones and drops some. In the table there are some 56,000 clones, about 93% of which are singletons. These data come from a study of T cell changes during pregnancy in multiple sclerosis. The CDR3 runs to 15 residues. V dropped 4 bases and J dropped 4 bases, with 15 bases sitting between them. The germline gives CDR1 ENHRY, CDR2 SYGVKD. The source is a female donor in good health, enrolled as a control in a pregnancy study. V is TRBV10-3 and J is TRBJ2-3, with D perhaps TRBD2 (6 bases). Sequenced here: peripheral blood, sampled in the third trimester of pregnancy. In DNA, the CDR3 is TGTGCCATCAGTGGCACTACTAGCCCCCCAGATACGCAGTATTTT. The encoded protein is CAISGTTSPPDTQYF.